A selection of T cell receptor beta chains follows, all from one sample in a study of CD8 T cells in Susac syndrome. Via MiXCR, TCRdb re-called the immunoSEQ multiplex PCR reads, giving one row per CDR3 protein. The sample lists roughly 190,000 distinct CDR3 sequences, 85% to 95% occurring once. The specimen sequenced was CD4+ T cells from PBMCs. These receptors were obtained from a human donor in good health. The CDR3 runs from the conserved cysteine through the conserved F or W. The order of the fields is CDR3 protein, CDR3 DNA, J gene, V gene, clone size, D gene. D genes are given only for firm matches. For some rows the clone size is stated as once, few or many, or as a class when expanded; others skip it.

CASSPGLAEIYEQYF,TGTGCCAGCAGTCCGGGACTAGCGGAAATCTACGAGCAGTACTTC,TRBJ2-7,TRBV12-3/TRBV12-4,-,TRBD2
CATRNRGTGEETQYF,TGTGCCACCCGGAACCGAGGGACAGGGGAAGAGACCCAGTACTTC,TRBJ2-5,TRBV2,once,TRBD1
CASSRSGQNTEAFF,TGTGCCAGCAGTCGGTCCGGGCAGAACACTGAAGCTTTCTTT,TRBJ1-1,TRBV6-9,-,-
CASSLERQGSKAFF,TGTGCCAGCAGTTTAGAGAGGCAGGGAAGTAAAGCTTTCTTT,TRBJ1-1,TRBV12-3/TRBV12-4,-,-
CSVSGDSLAGGTDTQYF,TGCAGCGTTTCCGGGGATTCGCTAGCGGGGGGAACAGATACGCAGTATTTT,TRBJ2-3,TRBV29-1,once,TRBD2
CASSLLSREKLFF,TGTGCCAGCAGCCTGTTATCCCGTGAAAAACTGTTTTTT,TRBJ1-4,TRBV7-2,-,-
CASSQGVTRNQPQHF,TGTGCCAGCAGCCAAGGGGTGACGCGAAATCAGCCCCAGCATTTT,TRBJ1-5,TRBV3-1,-,-
CASSLAGQLPAFF,TGTGCCAGCAGCTTAGCGGGGCAGCTTCCCGCTTTCTTT,TRBJ1-1,TRBV7-2,-,-
CASSYGLTAKNEKLFF,TGTGCCAGCAGTTACGGCCTGACAGCGAAGAATGAAAAACTGTTTTTT,TRBJ1-4,TRBV6-5,-,-
CASSYRDRTYEQYF,TGCGCCAGCAGCTACCGGGACCGAACCTACGAGCAGTACTTC,TRBJ2-7,TRBV5-1,-,-
CAISATSGGGTDTQYF,TGTGCCATCAGTGCCACTAGCGGGGGCGGCACAGATACGCAGTATTTT,TRBJ2-3,TRBV10-3,-,TRBD2
CASSVGLAGGEVEQFF,TGTGCCAGCAGCGTAGGACTAGCGGGGGGAGAGGTGGAGCAGTTCTTC,TRBJ2-1,TRBV9,-,TRBD2
CASSSGTSSGEQFF,TGTGCCAGCAGCTCGGGGACTAGCAGCGGTGAGCAGTTCTTC,TRBJ2-1,TRBV9,-,TRBD2
CASSGLQPTNTEAFF,TGTGCCAGCAGCGGGCTCCAGCCTACGAACACTGAAGCTTTCTTT,TRBJ1-1,TRBV9,-,-
CASSYGSSGNQPQHF,TGTGCCAGCAGTTACGGCAGCAGCGGCAATCAGCCCCAGCATTTT,TRBJ1-5,TRBV6-2/TRBV6-3,-,-
CASSLDRQPSNQPQHF,TGTGCCAGCAGCTTAGATAGACAGCCTAGCAATCAGCCCCAGCATTTT,TRBJ1-5,TRBV7-9,-,-
CASRPDRGKFTEAFF,TGTGCCAGCAGACCCGACAGGGGGAAGTTCACTGAAGCTTTCTTT,TRBJ1-1,TRBV3-1,once,TRBD1
CASSFGLSGDTQYF,TGCGCCAGCAGCTTCGGACTTAGTGGAGATACGCAGTATTTT,TRBJ2-3,TRBV5-1,-,-
CASSLGGLSYEQYF,TGTGCCAGCAGCTTAGGGGGTCTCTCCTACGAGCAGTACTTC,TRBJ2-7,TRBV3-1,-,-
CSARGGSYGYTF,TGCAGTGCTAGGGGGGGGTCCTATGGCTACACCTTC,TRBJ1-2,TRBV20-1,-,-
CASSQTRSYGYTF,TGTGCCAGCAGTCAGACGAGGAGCTATGGCTACACCTTC,TRBJ1-2,TRBV27,-,-
CASSPGTSVRTDTQYF,TGTGCCAGCAGCCCCGGGACTAGCGTTAGGACAGATACGCAGTATTTT,TRBJ2-3,TRBV13,-,TRBD2
CASSQEGSRRGCTDTQYF,TGTGCCAGCAGCCAAGAAGGATCGCGGCGGGGGTGCACAGATACGCAGTATTTT,TRBJ2-3,TRBV3-1,-,TRBD2
CASHDSQRRDEQFF,TGCGCCAGCCACGACAGCCAACGGAGGGATGAGCAGTTCTTC,TRBJ2-1,TRBV5-1,-,-
CASSPNGQGAQETQYF,TGTGCCAGCAGCCCGAACGGACAGGGGGCTCAAGAGACCCAGTACTTC,TRBJ2-5,TRBV11-1,-,TRBD1
CASSFSSGALSAQYF,TGTGCCAGCAGCTTCTCTAGCGGGGCCCTAAGCGCCCAGTACTTC,TRBJ2-5,TRBV7-8,-,TRBD2
CAWRGTGVNSPLHF,TGTGCCTGGAGGGGGACAGGGGTCAATTCACCCCTCCACTTT,TRBJ1-6,TRBV30,-,TRBD1
CASSPNMPSHHGPSYEQYF,TGTGCCAGCAGTCCAAATATGCCCAGTCACCACGGCCCCTCGTACGAGCAGTACTTC,TRBJ2-7,TRBV6-1,few,-
CASSETGLNSGNTIYF,TGTGCCAGCAGTGAGACAGGCTTGAACTCTGGAAACACCATATATTTT,TRBJ1-3,TRBV2,-,-
CASASLGGRVGEKLFF,TGTGCCAGCGCGTCCCTTGGGGGTAGAGTCGGTGAAAAACTGTTTTTT,TRBJ1-4,TRBV6-1,-,-
CASSTLAGQNYGYTF,TGTGCCAGCTCAACTCTGGCTGGGCAGAACTATGGCTACACCTTC,TRBJ1-2,TRBV18,-,-
CASSYSRAGGETNEQFF,TGTGCCAGCAGTTACTCGAGAGCGGGGGGGGAAACAAATGAGCAGTTCTTC,TRBJ2-1,TRBV6-5,-,TRBD2
CASRGPQAGELFF,TGTGCCAGCCGTGGCCCCCAGGCCGGGGAGCTGTTTTTT,TRBJ2-2,TRBV28,-,-
CSVRRQGSKNIQYF,TGCAGCGTTAGAAGACAGGGTTCCAAAAACATTCAGTACTTC,TRBJ2-4,TRBV29-1,-,TRBD1
CASSSRTGRTGELFF,TGCGCCAGCAGCTCGCGGACAGGGAGGACCGGGGAGCTGTTTTTT,TRBJ2-2,TRBV5-1,-,TRBD1
CASSFPRSFNQPQHF,TGTGCCAGCAGTTTCCCCCGGTCCTTCAATCAGCCCCAGCATTTT,TRBJ1-5,TRBV28,-,-
CASSMIRTGIFGGYTF,TGTGCCAGCAGCATGATTAGGACAGGGATCTTTGGAGGCTACACCTTC,TRBJ1-2,TRBV5-6,-,TRBD1
CASNIGDRMDTEAFF,TGTGCCAGCAACATAGGGGACCGAATGGACACTGAAGCTTTCTTT,TRBJ1-1,TRBV2,-,-
CASSPLRASTDTQYF,TGCGCCAGCAGCCCCCTTAGGGCTAGCACAGATACGCAGTATTTT,TRBJ2-3,TRBV4-3,few,-
CASSFRGFGKLFF,TGTGCCAGCAGTTTTAGAGGCTTCGGGAAACTGTTTTTT,TRBJ1-4,TRBV28,-,-
CASNGGAVNGYTF,TGTGCCAGCAATGGGGGCGCAGTTAATGGCTACACCTTC,TRBJ1-2,TRBV25-1,-,-
CASSSRSGNTIYF,TGTGCCAGCAGTTCAAGATCTGGAAACACCATATATTTT,TRBJ1-3,TRBV27,-,-
CASSQVVGEKLFF,TGTGCCAGCAGCCAAGTGGTGGGAGAAAAACTGTTTTTT,TRBJ1-4,TRBV3-1,-,-
CASSPGPLAEAFF,TGCGCCAGCAGCCCCGGGCCCTTGGCTGAAGCTTTCTTT,TRBJ1-1,TRBV5-1,-,-
CATHPWGATDTQYF,TGTGCCACCCATCCCTGGGGGGCCACAGATACGCAGTATTTT,TRBJ2-3,TRBV19,-,-
CSVAETVARAFF,TGCAGCGTTGCGGAGACCGTTGCCCGAGCTTTCTTT,TRBJ1-1,TRBV29-1,-,-
CASSIAGPTDTQYF,TGTGCCAGCAGTATAGCGGGGCCCACAGATACGCAGTATTTT,TRBJ2-3,TRBV6-6,-,TRBD2